The 26 T cell receptor beta chains given below trace back to one sample, sequenced in a study of regulatory T cells in long-lasting Graves disease. Time point in this sample: persistent/refractory GD, antithyroid drugs over 5 years with positive TRAb. RNA extracted from PBMCs served as the sequencing template. Assembly of TCR beta libraries relied on iRepertoire HTBI primers together with Arm-PCR of CDR3 regions. MiXCR, applied by TCRdb to the multiplex PCR reads, yields one record per CDR3 protein. Found here are 400,000 to 500,000 distinct CDR3 sequences, around a fifth of them singletons; the top ten hold 7% to 9%. The material sequenced was peripheral blood mononuclear cells (PBMCs), taken when the disease was refractory, from a patient treated with antithyroid drugs. The receptors were gathered from a female donor with Graves disease.

This clonotype has a single count. The chain links TRBV4-3 to TRBJ1-2; D not resolved. This CDR3 region has 14 residues. Germline V CDR1 and CDR2: LGHNA, YSLEER. Trimming shortened V by 1 base and J by 8 bases, and 14 bases separated the two germline ends. CDR3 nucleotides: TGCGCCAGCAGCCAAGGGAGTGAGGCCTACGGCTACACCTTC. Translated: CASSQGSEAYGYTF.

This clonotype has a count of ten or more. The chain has TRBV7-2 and TRBJ2-7, with D perhaps being TRBD1 or TRBD2 (6 bases each). Trimming removed 1 base at V and 3 bases at J, with 13 bases between. The CDR3 contains 15 residues. The germline V gene has CDR1 SGHTA and CDR2 FQGNSA. Here the CDR3 DNA reads TGTGCCAGCAGCTTAGATCGGGGGCTAGGCTACGAGCAGTACTTC. It encodes CASSLDRGLGYEQYF.

This clonotype was seen repeatedly, ten times or more. The V call is TRBV7-2, the J call TRBJ2-5, with D possibly called TRBD1 or TRBD2 (5 bases each). The V and J ends lost 5 bases and 4 bases respectively, with 5 bases between them. The CDR3 has 11 amino acids. Germline CDR1 and CDR2: SGHTA and FQGNSA. DNA of the CDR3: TGTGCCAGCAGCGGGGGAGAGACCCAGTACTTC. Translated, it gives CASSGGETQYF.

This clonotype has just one count. The junction and the germline gene differ at one end; a read error may be behind it. CDR3 loop: CVSSGTGDEQYF. CDR3 in DNA: TGTGTCAGCAGCGGGACAGGTGACGAGCAGTACTTC. V usage is TRBV2 and J usage is TRBJ2-7; maybe TRBD1 (8 bases). The CDR3 has 12 amino acids. The germline V gene encodes CDR1 SNHLY and CDR2 FYNNEI.

This clonotype was recorded at least ten times. A read error may be the cause here, since a much bigger clone is one base away. The rearrangement uses TRBV28 and TRBJ2-2; possibly TRBD2 for D (7 bases). CDR1 and CDR2 from the germline V gene are MDHEN and SYDVKM. The CDR3 length is 18 residues. Here the CDR3 DNA reads TGTGCCAGCAGTTTATGGGCGGGGGAATCTGACAGGACCGGGGAGCTGCTTTTT. This sequence encodes CASSLWAGESDRTGELLF.

This clonotype was seen a handful of times. The chain carries TRBV13 and TRBJ2-7, with unresolved D. There are 13 residues in the CDR3. Germline lookup yields CDR1 PRHDT and CDR2 FYEKMQ (reference sequence). The V end lost 5 bases, the J end lost 5 bases, and 13 bases lay between the germline ends. The CDR3 is CASSLPTSNEQYF. The DNA for the CDR3 is TGTGCCAGCAGCCTTCCAACGAGCAACGAGCAGTACTTC.

Only a few counts were recorded for this clonotype. The chain links TRBV5-1 to TRBJ1-4; the D gene is possibly TRBD1 (6 bases). This CDR3 comprises 15 residues. CDR1 and CDR2 (germline): SGHRS, YFSETQ. Trimming removed 0 bases at V and 7 bases at J, with 13 bases between. The CDR3, as DNA: TGCGCCAGCAGCTTGGGGGGCAGGGACACTGAAAAACTGTTTTTT. Translated: CASSLGGRDTEKLFF.

This clonotype was seen repeatedly, ten times or more. The chain combines TRBV7-2 with TRBJ2-2; D not resolved. V was cut by 4 bases and J by 1 base, with 4 bases left in between. Per the germline V gene, CDR1 is SGHTA and CDR2 is FQGNSA. This CDR3 contains 13 residues. CDR3 DNA sequence: TGTGCCAGCAGCTCCGAGAACACCGGGGAGCTGTTTTTT. This codes for CASSSENTGELFF. The full variable domain, completed using reference TRBV7-2 and TRBJ2-2, is GAGVSQSPSNKVTEKGKDVELRCDPISGHTALYWYRQSLGQGLEFLIYFQGNSAPDKSGLPSDRFSAERTGGSVSTLTIQRTQQEDSAVYLCASSSENTGELFFGEGSRLTVL.

The J gene is TRBJ1-5, the V gene TRBV4-1; no clear D. The V and J ends lost 0 bases and 1 base respectively, with 10 bases between them. Germline lookup yields CDR1 MGHRA and CDR2 YSYEKL. The CDR3 has 16 amino acids. Here the CDR3 reads CASSQEYEFSNQPQHF. The CDR3 DNA follows: TGCGCCAGCAGCCAAGAATATGAGTTCAGCAATCAGCCCCAGCATTTT.

The chain uses TRBV14 and TRBJ1-1, with D perhaps TRBD1 (6 bases). In germline, CDR1 is SGHDN, CDR2 FVKESK. Trimming shortened V by 6 bases and J by 0 bases, and 14 bases separated the two germline ends. CDR3 length equals 15 residues. The CDR3 DNA sequence: TGTGCCAGCAGACCCCGCGGGGGGCTGAACACTGAAGCTTTCTTT. Residues: CASRPRGGLNTEAFF.

There are many counts of this clonotype. The chain recombines TRBV28 with TRBJ2-7; D call uncertain. Between the trimmed V and J ends, which lost 6 bases and 0 bases, there was a span of 9 bases. The CDR3 extends over 13 amino acids. Germline V CDR1 and CDR2: MDHEN, SYDVKM. The CDR3 DNA reads as TGTGCCAGCAGAGCCGCAAGCTCCTACGAGCAGTACTTC. This sequence encodes CASRAASSYEQYF.

The chain combines TRBV29-1 with TRBJ2-3; 16 bases fit TRBD2. Unmatched junction bases numbered 4, after V lost 4 bases and J lost 0 bases. The CDR3 totals 17 residues. Per germline, CDR1 SQVTM and CDR2 ANQGSEA. The CDR3 DNA is TGCAGCGTTGCCGGGACTAGCGGGAGGGCTAGCACAGATACGCAGTATTTT. Translating it yields CSVAGTSGRASTDTQYF.

This clonotype was counted between two and nine times. The gene calls are TRBV5-1 and TRBJ2-1, with D possibly TRBD2 on 6 matching bases. This CDR3 is built from 14 residues. The ends were cut back, 2 bases at V and 8 bases at J, with 14 bases in the middle. Germline V gene data show CDR1 as SGHRS and CDR2 as YFSETQ. CDR3 region: CASSFFAGSDEQFF. Here the CDR3 DNA reads TGCGCCAGCAGCTTTTTTGCCGGGAGCGATGAGCAGTTCTTC.

This clonotype was found many times. The chain joins TRBV27 to TRBJ1-5, with D uncertain. The germline V and J ends were trimmed by 6 bases and 7 bases, with 13 bases remaining between them. CDR3 length equals 13 residues. CDR1 and CDR2 from the germline V gene are MNHEY and SMNVEV (reference sequence). The CDR3 nucleotides are TGTGCCAGCAGCTTAGATCCAGGACAGCCCCAGCATTTT. Its protein product is CASSLDPGQPQHF.

The rearrangement joins TRBV20-1 to TRBJ1-2; perhaps TRBD1 as D (5 bases). The CDR3 runs to 13 residues. Germline CDR1 reads DFQATT; CDR2 reads SNEGSKA (reference sequence). V lost 3 bases and J lost 3, with 11 bases in between. CDR3 bases: TGCAGTGCTAGCCTAGGGACCGACTATGGCTACACCTTC. Protein sequence: CSASLGTDYGYTF.

The sample holds a few counts of this clonotype. V gene TRBV5-5 combines with J gene TRBJ1-1; D unclear. Trimming removed 2 bases at V and 5 bases at J, with 7 bases between. Germline V gene sequence: CDR1 SGHKS, CDR2 YYEKEE (reference sequence). This CDR3 region has 12 residues. The CDR3 nucleotides are TGTGCCAGCAGCTTCCAGATGACTGAAGCTTTCTTT. Translated: CASSFQMTEAFF.

This clonotype came up a few times. This chain links TRBV7-2 with TRBJ2-7; TRBD2 aligns across 8 bases. CDR3 length: 14 residues. With V trimmed by 3 bases and J by 1 base, 2 bases remained unmatched. The germline gives CDR1 SGHTA, CDR2 FQGNSA. The CDR3 loop reads CASSFSGASYEQYF. In DNA form, the CDR3 reads TGTGCCAGCAGCTTTAGCGGGGCTTCCTACGAGCAGTACTTC.

Details on this clonotype: This may be a read error: a much more frequent sequence differs by one nucleotide. The J gene is TRBJ2-2, the V gene TRBV24-1, with TRBD1 matching 8 bases. The V gene's germline CDR1 is KGHDR and CDR2 SFDVKD. The V segment lost 3 bases and the J segment 6 bases; nucleotides outside the gene matches: 5. The CDR3 is 15 residues long. CDR3 in amino acids: CATSDASRGPGELFF. The DNA of the CDR3 is TGTGCCACCAGTGATGCGTCCAGGGGGCCCGGGGAGCTGTTTTTT.

The chain links TRBV7-8 to TRBJ1-2; possibly TRBD1 for D (6 bases). Germline V gene sequence: CDR1 SGHVS, CDR2 FQNEAQ. This CDR3 has 16 residues. The V end was cut by 7 bases, the J end by 0 bases, with 18 bases between. This chain's CDR3 is CASKPGAGGANYGYTF. CDR3 DNA sequence: TGTGCCAGCAAGCCGGGGGCTGGTGGTGCTAACTATGGCTACACCTTC.

This clonotype showed up many times. The J gene is TRBJ1-2, the V gene TRBV12-3 or TRBV12-4, with D perhaps TRBD1 (5 bases). The CDR3 extends over 13 amino acids. V shed 5 bases and J shed 7 bases, with 14 bases lying between them. The CDR3 sequence: CASSVGTAAGYTF. As DNA, the CDR3 is TGTGCCAGCAGTGTCGGGACCGCGGCTGGCTACACCTTC.

This clonotype has only a few counts. The V gene is TRBV15, the J gene TRBJ1-2, with 7 positions matching TRBD1. V lost 1 base and J lost 0; bases outside the gene matches: 8. The CDR3 is made up of 17 amino acids. CDR1 and CDR2 from the germline V gene are LNHNV and YYDKDF (reference sequence). CDR3 nucleotides: TGTGCCACCAGCAGAGTAGGGGACAGTACGCCTAACTATGGCTACACCTTC. It yields the protein CATSRVGDSTPNYGYTF.

This clonotype was seen repeatedly, ten times or more. The chain joins TRBV27 to TRBJ1-5; maybe TRBD1 (6 bases). Trimming took off 7 bases at V and 4 bases at J, with 20 bases between the two ends. The CDR3 is 16 amino acids. The V gene's germline CDR1 is MNHEY and CDR2 SMNVEV (reference sequence). The CDR3 DNA is TGTGCCAGCAATCCTCGACAGGCCGGAACTAATCAGCCCCAGCATTTT. This encodes CASNPRQAGTNQPQHF.

On this clonotype: Being one base from a much bigger clone, this may be a read error. The CDR3 sequence: CASSSPRGGPTTEAFF. The CDR3 nucleotides read TGTGCCAGCAGTTCACCGCGAGGGGGGCCAACCACTGAAGCTTTCTTT. The J gene is TRBJ1-1, the V gene TRBV28, with D possibly being TRBD1 (6 bases). This CDR3 is 16 amino acids long. Germline CDR1 and CDR2: MDHEN and SYDVKM. Trimming left V 4 bases short and J 4 bases short, with 19 bases between. The variable domain in full, completed from reference TRBV28 and TRBJ1-1, reads DVKVTQSSRYLVKRTGEKVFLECVQDMDHENMFWYRQDPGLGLRLIYFSYDVKMKEKGDIPEGYSVSREKKERFSLILESASTNQTSMYLCASSSPRGGPTTEAFFGQGTRLTVV.

This clonotype was seen a few times. Written as DNA, the CDR3 is TGCAGCGTTGAAGGCCGGGGGGGAGGCACTGAAGCTTTCTTT. It encodes CSVEGRGGGTEAFF. The chain couples TRBV29-1 to TRBJ1-1; the D gene is possibly TRBD1 (5 bases). V lost 1 base and J lost 4, with 13 bases in between. CDR1 is SQVTM and CDR2 is ANQGSEA in the germline V gene. The CDR3 contains 14 residues.

This clonotype was seen repeatedly, ten times or more. The rearrangement joins TRBV27 to TRBJ1-1; tentative D call: TRBD1 (6 bases). Germline lookup yields CDR1 MNHEY and CDR2 SMNVEV (reference sequence). Trimming cost V 3 bases and J 0 bases, with 11 bases left between them. CDR3 length equals 15 residues. In DNA, the CDR3 is TGTGCCAGCAGTTTGATACAGGGACTGAACACTGAAGCTTTCTTT. It translates to CASSLIQGLNTEAFF.

The V gene is TRBV25-1, the J gene TRBJ1-1; the D gene is possibly TRBD1 (5 bases). V lost 2 bases and J lost 0, with 22 bases in between. In germline, CDR1 is MGHDK, CDR2 SYGVNS. The CDR3 spans 19 residues. CDR3 sequence: CASSEKFRGAPDLNTEAFF. The CDR3 nucleotides read TGTGCCAGCAGTGAAAAGTTCCGAGGGGCTCCAGATTTGAACACTGAAGCTTTCTTT.